The 6 T cell receptor beta chains listed next were all sequenced from one sample in a study of CD4 T cells in relation to SARS-CoV-2 and coronaviruses. The method was immunoSEQ multiplex PCR; TCRdb's version includes in-frame clones alone and lacks a portion of them. The sample has 20,000 or so clones; around 80% are singletons. Their cognate antigens are unknown. Before the COVID-19 pandemic, during about 2010-2018, CD4+ T cells were taken from unexposed donors. Isolation of CD4+ T cells took place after nine to ten days in culture. The specimen sequenced was CD4+ T cells from PBMCs, cultured in vitro. The receptors here all came from a human donor in good health.

J is TRBJ1-4 and V is TRBV10-1, with D possibly being TRBD1 (5 bases). Germline V gene lookup returns CDR1 WNHNN and CDR2 SYGVQD (reference sequence). The CDR3 runs 15 residues. V dropped 3 bases and J dropped 10 bases, with 18 bases sitting between them. CDR3 protein: CASSDYSRDSGKLFF. The CDR3 DNA is TGCGCCAGCAGTGACTATTCGCGGGACTCGGGAAAACTGTTTTTT.

The chain combines TRBV29-1 with TRBJ2-2, with 10 bases that match TRBD1. In germline, CDR1 is SQVTM, CDR2 ANQGSEA. The CDR3 has 13 residues. The trim removed 7 bases at V and 5 bases at J, leaving 4 bases unmatched. The CDR3 region has the DNA TGCAGCGCACGGACAGGGGGAACCGGGGAGCTGTTTTTT. This gives the protein CSARTGGTGELFF.

This chain links TRBV7-8 with TRBJ2-3; TRBD2 matches at 7 bases. V dropped 3 bases and J dropped 3; count of bases not matched to a gene: 6. There are 15 residues in the CDR3. The germline V gene has CDR1 SGHVS and CDR2 FQNEAQ. CDR3 DNA: TGTGCCAGCAGCTTCGTCCTGGGGGGGACAGATACGCAGTATTTT. Its translation: CASSFVLGGTDTQYF.

This clone has only one observation. CDR3 DNA: TGTGCCTGGAGTGTACTGGGGGACGGGGAGCTGTTTTTT. It encodes CAWSVLGDGELFF. J is TRBJ2-2 and V is TRBV30; the D gene could be TRBD1 or TRBD2 (5 bases each). Looked up from germline, CDR1 is GTSNPN and CDR2 is SVGIG (reference sequence). There are 13 residues in the CDR3. Trimming took off 0 bases at V and 7 bases at J, with 9 bases between the two ends.

This clone showed up just once. This chain uses TRBV6-6 with TRBJ1-4; D is possibly TRBD1 (5 bases). Trimming pared 0 bases from V and 13 bases from J, leaving 18 bases between. The CDR3 extends over 15 amino acids. Germline CDR1 is MNHNY and CDR2 is SVGAGI (reference sequence). CDR3 region: CASSYSNQGLLLLFF. In nucleotides, the CDR3 is TGTGCCAGCAGTTACTCGAATCAGGGTCTTCTTTTACTGTTTTTT.

The CDR3 region is CASSPSHTGELFF. In nucleotides, the CDR3 is TGTGCCAGCAGCCCTAGTCACACCGGGGAGCTGTTTTTT. The chain is built from TRBV7-3 and TRBJ2-2; D not resolved. The germline V and J ends were trimmed by 5 bases and 3 bases, with 7 bases remaining between them. The CDR3 has 13 residues. Germline values: CDR1 SGHTA, CDR2 FQGTGA. The variable domain in full, with the rest retrieved from reference TRBV7-3 and TRBJ2-2, is GAGVSQTPSNKVTEKGKYVELRCDPISGHTALYWYRQSLGQGPEFLIYFQGTGAADDSGLPNDRFFAVRPEGSVSTLKIQRTERGDSAVYLCASSPSHTGELFFGEGSRLTVL.